The TCR beta chain under discussion was sequenced for a study of STAT5B mutations in CD4+ large granular lymphocyte leukemia. Authors' data handling: A productive frequency of 2.59 x 10-5 was the lowest detectable. Using immunoSEQ multiplex PCR, the repertoire was profiled, and TCRdb retains in-frame clones only, with some absent. The D gene and trimming were derived from the DNA, and the V and J assignments and clone size from that table. The table shows around 33,000 clones, with roughly 81% occurring only once. As concerns this clone: The antigen is not known.

The germline V and J ends were trimmed by 1 base and 5 bases, with 11 bases remaining between them. The CDR3 extends over 15 amino acids. Germline V gene sequence: CDR1 ENHRY, CDR2 SYGVKD. Study-wide results and limits: Data were not HLA-matched across samples. Patient CD4-sorted repertoires looked more clonal than healthy CD4+ repertoires, even without putative leukemic clones.

The rearrangement links TRBV10-3 to TRBJ1-4, with TRBD1 as a possible D gene (5 bases). The sample comprised CD4+ T cells from blood buffy coats. This clonotype originated in a human donor in good health. Here the CDR3 reads CAISEFRGTNEKLFF. The DNA for the CDR3 is TGTGCCATCAGTGAGTTCCGGGGCACCAATGAAAAACTGTTTTTT.